A selection of T cell receptor beta chains follows, all from one sample in a study of T cell responses to AZD1222 COVID-19 vaccine. This table comes from immunoSEQ multiplex PCR, and its TCRdb copy is limited to in-frame clones, with some not included. This sample has almost 65,000 clones, with less than 90% found just once. Sequences were derived from peripheral blood, sampled on day 0 of AZD1222 vaccination. Receptor source: an adult in good health. CDR3s leave out the opening cysteine and the closing phenylalanine or tryptophan.

v_gene	j_gene	CDR3aa
TRBV3-1/TRBV3-2	TRBJ1-5	ASSQDLGTGGQPQH
TRBV2	TRBJ1-1	ATLDPMNTEAF
TRBV7-8	TRBJ1-1	ASSPKWQNTEAF
TRBV15	TRBJ2-1	ATSRERGLSSYNEQF
TRBV21-1	TRBJ2-1	ASSPGTSGVYNEQF
TRBV4-1	TRBJ1-3	ASSQDSGSFSGNTIY
TRBV7-9	TRBJ2-7	ASNSRGGAGEQY
TRBV5-1	TRBJ2-7	ASSSSGGDSYEQY
TRBV7-8	TRBJ1-1	ASSARPGRGADTEAF
TRBV18	TRBJ2-2	ASSPGGGQNTGELF
TRBV29-1	TRBJ2-7	SVGSSADSSYEQY
TRBV3-1/TRBV3-2	TRBJ1-2	ASSQGPYGYT
TRBV4-1	TRBJ2-7	ASSQALGLGYEQY
TRBV5-6	TRBJ1-1	ASSRDRRLNTEAF
TRBV7-2	TRBJ2-5	ASSYPGQRTQY
TRBV3-1/TRBV3-2	TRBJ2-3	ASSLSTDTQY
TRBV4-1	TRBJ2-7	ASSYPGQLHEQY
TRBV4-2	TRBJ2-7	ASSQDHEQIREQY
TRBV5-5	TRBJ1-2	ASSLGDRGLNYGYT
TRBV5-8	TRBJ2-7	ASTYQAGTAYEQY
TRBV1	TRBJ1-4	TSSQDLPNQGAGVTGNEKLF
TRBV29-1	TRBJ2-7	SVERGLNEQY
TRBV24-1	TRBJ2-3	ATSDPRLAGGPWTDTQY
TRBV5-5	TRBJ1-1	ASSSPVNTEAF
TRBV12-3/TRBV12-4	TRBJ2-1	ASSFGSYNEQF
TRBV20-1	TRBJ2-7	SASDLTQGVYEQY
TRBV6-5	TRBJ1-6	ASRAPGYNSPLH
TRBV11-3	TRBJ1-3	ASSSATGGSTIY
TRBV3-1/TRBV3-2	TRBJ2-7	ASSQGGGPYEQY
TRBV5-1	TRBJ2-7	ASSVGPGSLSSYEQY
TRBV27	TRBJ1-5	ASSLAGNQPQH
TRBV4-1	TRBJ1-1	ASSQGRDRSRRNTEAF
TRBV4-1	TRBJ2-7	ASSPTSGNREQY
TRBV4-2	TRBJ1-2	ASSQRRTGGYT
TRBV5-1	TRBJ2-1	ASSPGGSIYNEQF
TRBV7-2	TRBJ2-7	ASSLVQGGSYEQY
TRBV11-3	TRBJ2-3	ASSPRRDYVGADTQY
TRBV3-1/TRBV3-2	TRBJ1-2	ASSQVGSGYT
TRBV12-3/TRBV12-4	TRBJ1-1	ATEKNTEAF